A few counts support the clone carrying this T cell receptor (beta chain). Its antigen remains unknown. The sample is drawn from a study of beta chain features in type 1 diabetes. Overall study: Patients looked much like healthy donors when it came to age, gender and cell yields. General observations from the study: All four CD4+ subsets of Type 1 diabetes patients contained TCRB CDR3s that were moderately but significantly shorter. An over-representation of cells with high TCR expression could result from cDNA sequencing.

The investigators reverse transcribed all of the isolated RNA, so they sequenced expressed TCRB transcripts. The average read count of naive, central memory and regulatory T cell samples was about 3.57 million. Profiling relied on immunoSEQ multiplex PCR, and the TCRdb table lists in-frame clones only, not all of them. The table has about 27,000 clones, around three fifths seen once; the top ten hold 1.4% to 1.5%. The clonotype comes from a woman aged 18-29 years with type 1 diabetes. Input material: Tregs from blood.

This chain's CDR3 is CASSVEWRARAGELFF. CDR3 bases: TGTGCCAGCAGCGTAGAATGGAGGGCCAGGGCCGGGGAGCTGTTTTTT. The gene calls are TRBV9 and TRBJ2-2, with a possible D match to TRBD2 (6 bases). CDR1 SGDLS and CDR2 YYNGEE come from the germline V gene. This CDR3 spans 16 amino acids. V lost 0 bases to trimming and J lost 6 bases, with 15 bases between them.